This record looks at one T cell receptor (beta chain) sequence and its context. Its matching antigen is unknown. Using its own MiXCR run on the RACE reads, TCRdb lists one record per CDR3 protein. The sample includes some 360,000 distinct CDR3 sequences, around 5.5% of them seen just once. The V end lost 2 bases, the J end lost 5 bases, and 15 bases lay between the germline ends. Per the germline V gene, CDR1 is SGHDN and CDR2 is FVKESK. The CDR3 has 15 amino acids. These data belong to a study of human T cells and chemical hapten exposure. Study background: Alopecia areata, totalis and universalis patients, mostly female, were included. The variation in per-sample TCR yields arose mainly from small differences in pooled library volumes.

The time point was: pre-sensitization, week 0. Stated treatment: therapeutic diphenylcyclopropenone sensitization with weekly scalp DPC. Study-wide findings and caveats: Against controls, expanded TCRs gave rise to significantly more large CDR3 similarity clusters.

Material: whole blood, obtained in connection with sensitization to the hapten diphenylcyclopropenone (DPC). The chain carries TRBV14 and TRBJ1-1; TRBD1 might be the D (6 bases). This sequence originates from a woman aged 50 to 60 with alopecia areata. Some clones in this sample may be carry-over from other donors' samples. The CDR3 region has the DNA TGTGCCAGCAGCCAACAAACAGGGAGGTTAACTGAAGCTTTCTTT. Protein sequence: CASSQQTGRLTEAFF.